Listed here are 26 T cell receptor beta chains from one sample, sequenced in a study of cytomegalovirus exposure and HLA in healthy donors (dated by TCRdb to 2016 to 2017). Libraries were made using the immunoSEQ multiplex PCR assay. TCRdb mirrors the immuneACCESS table, restricted to in-frame sequences. Some clones are absent from its copies; in checked studies, under half trace to an unresolved V gene, and the reason for the others is unknown. The table for this sample lists about 140,000 clones; almost 85% of them were counted only once. About 1.5% of the sample is in the top ten clones. The sequencing sample was made of PBMCs. Every receptor here comes from a woman aged 25 to 45 in good health and CMV-seronegative.

This chain uses TRBV6-5 with TRBJ1-1; the match to TRBD1 covers 8 bases. CDR3 length: 13 residues. CDR1 is MNHEY, CDR2 SVGAGI, per germline. V lost 4 bases and J lost 9; bases outside the gene matches: 7. CDR3 DNA sequence: TGTGCCAGCAGTTGGCAGGACAGGGCTAAAGCTTTCTTT. Amino acids: CASSWQDRAKAFF.

The chain couples TRBV6-6 to TRBJ2-7; 8 bases match TRBD2. The CDR3 runs to 16 residues. The germline V gene encodes CDR1 MNHNY and CDR2 SVGAGI (reference sequence). J was trimmed by 2 bases and V by 0 bases; bases with no gene match: 6. The CDR3 region has the DNA TGTGCCAGCAGTTACTCCAGGCTAGCGGGTACCTACGAGCAGTACTTC. Residues: CASSYSRLAGTYEQYF.

The chain has TRBV15 and TRBJ2-7, with D unclear. The ends were cut back, 5 bases at V and 2 bases at J, with 7 bases in the middle. Germline-derived CDR1 and CDR2 are LNHNV and YYDKDF (reference sequence). The CDR3 runs to 12 residues. CDR3 DNA sequence: TGTGCCACCAGCGTAGACACCTACGAGCAGTACTTC. As protein: CATSVDTYEQYF.

This sequence joins TRBV28 and TRBJ2-5, with a weak D call TRBD1 (7 bases). The CDR3 covers 15 residues. Germline assignment: CDR1 MDHEN and CDR2 SYDVKM. Between the trimmed V and J ends, which lost 10 bases and 3 bases, there was a span of 21 bases. CDR3 region: CATSSGATGKETQYF. The CDR3 DNA follows: TGTGCCACCTCGTCGGGGGCGACAGGGAAAGAGACCCAGTACTTC.

This clone showed up just once. The V call is TRBV13, the J call TRBJ1-2; 7 bases match TRBD1. This CDR3 spans 14 amino acids. The junction had 7 bases not matched to a gene; V was cut back by 5 bases and J by 4 bases. Germline-derived CDR1 and CDR2 are PRHDT and FYEKMQ (reference sequence). CDR3 in amino acids: CASSPMGQTYGYTF. CDR3 nucleotide sequence: TGTGCCAGCAGCCCAATGGGACAGACCTATGGCTACACCTTC.

The CDR3, as DNA: TGTGCCTGGAGGGGAGGGACATCCAGTCGGCGTGGCTACACCTTC. This translates into CAWRGGTSSRRGYTF. This chain uses TRBV30 with TRBJ1-2; D possibly corresponds to TRBD1 (6 bases). CDR1 and CDR2 from the germline V gene are GTSNPN and SVGIG (reference sequence). CDR3 size: 15 residues. Trimming shortened V by 3 bases and J by 7 bases, and 21 bases separated the two germline ends.

The rearrangement joins TRBV2 to TRBJ2-7; TRBD1 might be the D (6 bases). The germline V and J ends were trimmed by 4 bases and 5 bases, with 15 bases remaining between them. Per germline, CDR1 SNHLY and CDR2 FYNNEI. The CDR3 extends over 14 amino acids. This chain's CDR3 is CASSVGARGNEQYF. The CDR3 DNA reads TGTGCCAGCAGTGTCGGGGCAAGGGGGAACGAGCAGTACTTC.

CDR3: CASSLVSGGDSPLHF. The CDR3 nucleotides are TGTGCCAGCAGCTTAGTCTCAGGGGGCGATTCACCCCTCCACTTT. V usage is TRBV7-2 and J usage is TRBJ1-6, with 8 positions matching TRBD1. Germline lookup yields CDR1 SGHTA and CDR2 FQGNSA. This CDR3 is 15 amino acids long. V lost 1 base to trimming and J lost 8 bases; unmatched junction nucleotides: 4. Full variable domain (outside the CDR3, taken from reference TRBV7-2 and TRBJ1-6): GAGVSQSPSNKVTEKGKDVELRCDPISGHTALYWYRQSLGQGLEFLIYFQGNSAPDKSGLPSDRFSAERTGGSVSTLTIQRTQQEDSAVYLCASSLVSGGDSPLHFGNGTRLTVT.

Regarding this clone: Mismatch with germline at one junction end may stem from a read error. CDR3 region: CASSLAVTGYTEAFF. The CDR3 DNA follows: TGCGCCAGCAGTTTGGCCGTCACAGGGTACACTGAAGCTTTCTTT. The chain employs TRBV5-1 and TRBJ1-1, with D perhaps TRBD1 (6 bases). The CDR3 is made up of 15 amino acids. Per the germline V gene, CDR1 is SGHRS and CDR2 is YFSETQ.

This sequence joins TRBV11-2 and TRBJ1-6, with D hard to call. The CDR3 consists of 15 residues. Per the germline V gene, CDR1 is SGHAT and CDR2 is FQNNGV. V gave up 0 bases and J gave up 5 bases, with 8 bases separating them. This CDR3 reads CASSLDWLNNSPLHF. The CDR3 DNA sequence: TGTGCCAGCAGCTTAGACTGGCTCAATAATTCACCCCTCCACTTT.

The J gene is TRBJ1-1, the V gene TRBV5-1; tentative D call: TRBD1 (6 bases). The CDR3 length is 15 residues. Germline loops: CDR1 SGHRS, CDR2 YFSETQ. V lost 3 bases to trimming and J lost 5 bases, with 17 bases between them. CDR3 residues: CASSWLGAIATEAFF. CDR3 sequence (DNA): TGCGCCAGCAGCTGGCTGGGGGCTATCGCTACTGAAGCTTTCTTT.

The J gene is TRBJ2-7, the V gene TRBV5-1; possibly TRBD1 for D (6 bases). The CDR3 extends over 14 amino acids. From germline, CDR1 is SGHRS and CDR2 YFSETQ. V dropped 4 bases and J dropped 1 base, with 12 bases sitting between them. The CDR3 DNA follows: TGCGCCAGCAGCCGACAAACAGGGTCCTACGAGCAGTACTTC. It yields the protein CASSRQTGSYEQYF.

The chain couples TRBV5-1 to TRBJ2-5, with 7 bases fitting TRBD2. Per germline, CDR1 SGHRS and CDR2 YFSETQ. This CDR3 spans 14 amino acids. V lost 0 bases and J lost 5; bases outside the gene matches: 4. CDR3 sequence (DNA): TGCGCCAGCAGCTTGGACGGGGGGTGGGAGACCCAGTACTTC. Residues: CASSLDGGWETQYF.

The chain recombines TRBV7-7 with TRBJ2-6; tentatively, D is TRBD1 (6 bases). Germline loops: CDR1 SSHAT, CDR2 FNYEAQ (reference sequence). The CDR3 length is 15 residues. Trimming cost V 5 bases and J 6 bases, with 14 bases left between them. The CDR3 nucleotides are TGTGCCAGCAGCGATACAGGGCCCCCGGCCAACGTCCTGACTTTC. This codes for CASSDTGPPANVLTF.

The gene calls are TRBV11-2 and TRBJ1-1, with 9 bases matching TRBD1. CDR1 and CDR2 from the germline V gene are SGHAT and FQNNGV. The CDR3 is 16 residues long. V shed 5 bases and J 3 bases; nucleotides not matched to a gene: 10. The CDR3 nucleotides are TGTGCCAGCAGCAAGGGACAGGGTTCTTGGGACACTGAAGCTTTCTTT. Its protein product is CASSKGQGSWDTEAFF.

The gene calls are TRBV10-3 and TRBJ2-7; 9 bases align to TRBD1. In germline, CDR1 is ENHRY, CDR2 SYGVKD. V was clipped by 4 bases and J by 4 bases; unmatched bases: 5. The CDR3 spans 14 residues. CDR3 nucleotides: TGTGCCATCAGTGCCGGGGACAGGGCTTACGAGCAGTACTTC. Translating gives CAISAGDRAYEQYF.

The chain couples TRBV5-1 to TRBJ1-1; no clear D. The V gene's germline CDR1 is SGHRS and CDR2 YFSETQ. With 4 bases removed from V and 4 bases from J, the gap between germline ends came to 17 bases. This CDR3 comprises 15 residues. The CDR3 spells CASSMDPYAGTEAFF. The CDR3 nucleotides read TGCGCCAGCAGCATGGACCCCTATGCGGGCACTGAAGCTTTCTTT.

V gene TRBV2 combines with J gene TRBJ2-6; maybe TRBD1 (5 bases). CDR1 is SNHLY, CDR2 FYNNEI, per germline. V lost 4 bases, J lost 0 bases, and 13 bases lay in between. The CDR3 is 17 amino acids. The CDR3 spells CASSGQLLSSGANVLTF. The CDR3 coding sequence is TGTGCCAGCAGTGGACAGCTTCTCTCCTCTGGGGCCAACGTCCTGACTTTC. Drawing the rest from reference TRBV2 and TRBJ2-6, the complete variable domain is EPEVTQTPSHQVTQMGQEVILRCVPISNHLYFYWYRQILGQKVEFLVSFYNNEISEKSEIFDDQFSVERPDGSNFTLKIRSTKLEDSAMYFCASSGQLLSSGANVLTFGAGSRLTVL.

The chain joins TRBV21-1 to TRBJ1-2; TRBD1 was called by the table and not checked on the DNA. TRBV21-1 is flagged as a pseudogene. The CDR3 consists of 15 residues. CDR3 loop: CASSSRGQNLYGYTF. CDR3 DNA sequence: TGTGCCAGCAGCTCACGGGGACAAAACCTCTATGGCTACACCTTC.

V usage is TRBV21-1 and J usage is TRBJ2-7; the table names TRBD1, a call not compared with the DNA. TRBV21-1 is flagged as a pseudogene. This CDR3 region has 15 residues. The CDR3 spells CASSKTDREVWEQYF. The CDR3 coding sequence is TGTGCCAGCAGCAAAACGGACAGGGAGGTATGGGAGCAGTACTTC.

The genes are TRBV14 and TRBJ2-7; 8 bases agree with TRBD1. The V gene end was trimmed by 0 bases and the J gene end by 6 bases; junction bases not matched to a gene: 4. The CDR3 loop spans 14 amino acids. From germline, CDR1 is SGHDN and CDR2 FVKESK. The CDR3: CASSQDPDRGEQYF. For the CDR3, the DNA is TGTGCCAGCAGCCAAGACCCCGACAGGGGCGAGCAGTACTTC.

The rearrangement uses TRBV7-9 and TRBJ2-7, with 8 bases aligning to TRBD1. The CDR3 totals 12 residues. CDR1 is SEHNR and CDR2 is FQNEAQ in the germline V gene (reference sequence). The V gene end was trimmed by 3 bases and the J gene end by 7 bases; junction bases not matched to a gene: 2. CDR3 loop: CASSFGTGEQYF. The CDR3 region has the DNA TGTGCCAGCAGCTTTGGGACAGGAGAGCAGTACTTC.

V usage is TRBV13 and J usage is TRBJ1-1; 12 nucleotides match TRBD1. The germline V gene encodes CDR1 PRHDT and CDR2 FYEKMQ (reference sequence). This CDR3 is built from 15 residues. The V gene end was trimmed by 0 bases and the J gene end by 10 bases; junction bases not matched to a gene: 6. The CDR3 coding sequence is TGTGCCAGCAGCTTAGGTCGGGACAGGGGGCTGGGAGCTTTCTTT. It codes for CASSLGRDRGLGAFF.

This clone was observed once. V gene TRBV7-9 combines with J gene TRBJ1-4; the D is unclear. The germline gives CDR1 SEHNR, CDR2 FQNEAQ (reference sequence). The CDR3 is made up of 15 amino acids. V lost 2 bases and J 0 bases, leaving 7 bases between the germline ends. The CDR3, as DNA: TGTGCCAGCAGCTTAACCGGGACAACTAATGAAAAACTGTTTTTT. This translates into CASSLTGTTNEKLFF.

This clone has more than one count but fewer than ten. The V gene is TRBV5-8, the J gene TRBJ1-2; D perhaps matches TRBD1 (5 bases). There are 11 residues in the CDR3. With 9 bases removed from V and 5 bases from J, the gap between germline ends came to 11 bases. Germline CDR1 is SGHTS and CDR2 is YDEGEE. CDR3 nucleotides: TGTGCCACCAGGGAGGATTATGGCTACACCTTC. It translates to CATREDYGYTF.

The V call is TRBV11-2, the J call TRBJ2-2; D is ambiguous. Trimming took off 3 bases at V and 4 bases at J, with 12 bases between the two ends. Per the germline V gene, CDR1 is SGHAT and CDR2 is FQNNGV. The CDR3 contains 15 residues. CDR3 nucleotide sequence: TGTGCCAGCAGCTTTTCCAGACTGTTCACCGGGGAGCTGTTTTTT. This encodes CASSFSRLFTGELFF. The variable domain in full, completed from reference TRBV11-2 and TRBJ2-2, reads EAGVAQSPRYKIIEKRQSVAFWCNPISGHATLYWYQQILGQGPKLLIQFQNNGVVDDSQLPKDRFSAERLKGVDSTLKIQPAKLEDSAVYLCASSFSRLFTGELFFGEGSRLTVL.